A selection of T cell receptor beta chains follows, all from one sample in a study of molecular identifiers for immune sequencing clone quantification. TCRdb re-derived calls from the PCR reads in MiXCR, one entry per CDR3 protein. The table has roughly 300,000 distinct CDR3 sequences, roughly a quarter seen once. Sequencing used naive CD8+ T cells from blood, with Jurkat cell RNA spiked in. These receptors all stem from a human donor in good health. Some libraries in this study had Jurkat cell RNA spiked in. Each CDR3 is given with its conserved first and last residue. A D gene is named only where the DNA matches it firmly. Clone size, where shown, is once, few, many, or a class for clones that have expanded.

D | size | J | V | DNA | CDR3
NA | few | TRBJ2-7 | TRBV6-5 | TGTGCCAGCAGTTACTCGGTTTCCGGCTACGAGCAGTACTTC | CASSYSVSGYEQYF
NA | many | TRBJ1-1 | TRBV7-2 | TGTGCCAGCAGCTTAGCTGAGTGGGACGGAAACACTGAAGCTTTCTTT | CASSLAEWDGNTEAFF
TRBD2 | many | TRBJ2-2 | TRBV2 | TGTGCCAGCAACCTAGAGCCTGACTCGGCGGGAGGGCTTCTTCCCGGGGAGCTGTTTTTT | CASNLEPDSAGGLLPGELFF
NA | NA | TRBJ1-2 | TRBV5-3 | TGTGCCAGCAGCGTGGCAGGCAGCCCCTATGGCTACACCTTC | CASSVAGSPYGYTF
NA | NA | TRBJ1-1 | TRBV3-1 | TGTGCCAGCAGCCAAAGGGCAGGGCGGGGGAACACTGAAGCTTTCTTT | CASSQRAGRGNTEAFF
TRBD2 | many | TRBJ2-3 | TRBV19 | TGTGCCAGTAGTTACCTTAGCGGGAGTGGCGTGGATACGCAGTATTTT | CASSYLSGSGVDTQYF
NA | NA | TRBJ2-5 | TRBV5-5 | TGTGCCAGCAGCTGGATCGAAACTCTCAACCAAGAGCCCCAGTGCTTC | CASSWIETLNQEPQCF
NA | NA | TRBJ2-3 | TRBV27 | TGTGCCAGCAGGCCCCCCCCCACGCAGTATTTT | CASRPPPTQYF
TRBD2 | NA | TRBJ2-3 | TRBV4-1 | TGCGCCAGCAGCCTGACTAGCTCCTCGGATACGCAGTATTTT | CASSLTSSSDTQYF
TRBD1 | few | TRBJ2-4 | TRBV7-9 | TGTGCCAGCAGAGCAAGCCCCATACCGGGACAGGGGGCTGGAAACATTCAGTACTTC | CASRASPIPGQGAGNIQYF
NA | NA | TRBJ2-7 | TRBV6-2/TRBV6-3 | TGTGCGCGCCGTTCCGCGGGCCTTCCCTCCGCGCAGTACTTC | CARRSAGLPSAQYF